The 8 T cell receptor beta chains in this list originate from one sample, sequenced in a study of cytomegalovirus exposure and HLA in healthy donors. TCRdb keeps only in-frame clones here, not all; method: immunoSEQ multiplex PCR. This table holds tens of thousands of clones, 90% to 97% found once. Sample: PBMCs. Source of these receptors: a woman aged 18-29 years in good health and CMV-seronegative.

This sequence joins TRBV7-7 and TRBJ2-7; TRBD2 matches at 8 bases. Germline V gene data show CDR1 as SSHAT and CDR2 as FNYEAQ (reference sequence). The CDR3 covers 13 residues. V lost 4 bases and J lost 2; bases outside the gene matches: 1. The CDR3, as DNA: TGTGCCAGCAGCTCGGGACTAGCCTACGAGCAGTACTTC. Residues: CASSSGLAYEQYF.

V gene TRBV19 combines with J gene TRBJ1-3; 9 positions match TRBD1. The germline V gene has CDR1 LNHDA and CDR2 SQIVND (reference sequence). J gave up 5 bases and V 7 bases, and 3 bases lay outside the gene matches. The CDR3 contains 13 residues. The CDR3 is CASTGQGRNTIYF. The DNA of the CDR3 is TGTGCCAGTACCGGACAGGGGCGAAACACCATATATTTT.

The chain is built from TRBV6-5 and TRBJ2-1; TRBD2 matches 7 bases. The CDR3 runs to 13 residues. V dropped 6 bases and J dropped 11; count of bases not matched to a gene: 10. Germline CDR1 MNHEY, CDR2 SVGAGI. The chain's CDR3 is CASSRTLAEQQFF. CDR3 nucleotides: TGTGCCAGCAGCCGCACTCTAGCGGAGCAGCAGTTCTTC.

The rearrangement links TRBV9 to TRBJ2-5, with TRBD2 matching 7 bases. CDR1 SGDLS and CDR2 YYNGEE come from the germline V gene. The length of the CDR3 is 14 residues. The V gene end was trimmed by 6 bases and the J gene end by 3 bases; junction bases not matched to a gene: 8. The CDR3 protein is CASTLGLAEETQYF. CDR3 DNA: TGTGCCAGCACCTTGGGGCTAGCGGAAGAGACCCAGTACTTC. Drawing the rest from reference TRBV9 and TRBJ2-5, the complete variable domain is DSGVTQTPKHLITATGQRVTLRCSPRSGDLSVYWYQQSLDQGLQFLIQYYNGEERAKGNILERFSAQQFPDLHSELNLSSLELGDSALYFCASTLGLAEETQYFGPGTRLLVL.

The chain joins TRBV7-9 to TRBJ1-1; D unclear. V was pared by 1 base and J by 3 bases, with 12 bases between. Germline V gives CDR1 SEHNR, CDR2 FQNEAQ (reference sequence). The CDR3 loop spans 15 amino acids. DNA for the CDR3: TGTGCCAGCAGCTTAGGGCGGGGTGTTGACACTGAAGCTTTCTTT. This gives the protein CASSLGRGVDTEAFF.

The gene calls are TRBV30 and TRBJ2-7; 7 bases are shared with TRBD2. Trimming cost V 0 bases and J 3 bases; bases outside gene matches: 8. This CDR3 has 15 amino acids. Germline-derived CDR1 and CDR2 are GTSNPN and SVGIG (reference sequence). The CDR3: CAWSVGLAENYEQYF. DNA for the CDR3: TGTGCCTGGAGTGTAGGGCTAGCGGAGAACTACGAGCAGTACTTC.

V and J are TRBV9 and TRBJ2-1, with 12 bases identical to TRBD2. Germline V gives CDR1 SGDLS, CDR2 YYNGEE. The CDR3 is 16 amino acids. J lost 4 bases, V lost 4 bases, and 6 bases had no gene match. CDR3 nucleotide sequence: TGTGCCAGCAGCTCCCTAGCGGGAGGGGGGTACAATGAGCAGTTCTTC. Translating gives CASSSLAGGGYNEQFF.

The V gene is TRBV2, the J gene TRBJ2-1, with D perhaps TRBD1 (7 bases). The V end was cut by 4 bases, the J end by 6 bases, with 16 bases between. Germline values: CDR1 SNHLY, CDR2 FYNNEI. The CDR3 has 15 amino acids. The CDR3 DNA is TGTGCCAGCAGTGGGGGCAGGGGGGTCTTCAATGAGCAGTTCTTC. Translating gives CASSGGRGVFNEQFF. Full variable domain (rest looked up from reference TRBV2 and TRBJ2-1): EPEVTQTPSHQVTQMGQEVILRCVPISNHLYFYWYRQILGQKVEFLVSFYNNEISEKSEIFDDQFSVERPDGSNFTLKIRSTKLEDSAMYFCASSGGRGVFNEQFFGPGTRLTVL.